These 20 T cell receptor beta chains originate from one sample sequenced in a study of T cell repertoires in cytomegalovirus infection. TCRdb fed the reads into MiXCR, producing one record per CDR3 protein. This table holds hundreds of thousands of distinct CDR3 sequences, approximately 34% found once. Specimen: PBMCs. The receptor source for this set is a human donor in good health (CMV status not recorded). Some clones in this sample may be carry-over from other donors' samples.

The chain combines TRBV6-1 with TRBJ2-7, with 10 positions matching TRBD1. The CDR3 loop spans 17 amino acids. CDR1 MNHNS and CDR2 SASEGT come from the germline V gene. Trimming cost V 5 bases and J 1 base; bases outside gene matches: 11. CDR3 residues: CASSHRDRGVISYEQYF. CDR3 coding DNA: TGTGCCAGCAGTCACCGGGACAGGGGCGTCATTTCCTACGAGCAGTACTTC.

This chain connects TRBV19 to TRBJ1-5; 9 positions agree with TRBD1. V trimming: 5 bases; J trimming: 8 bases; junction bases outside the gene matches: 10. The CDR3 covers 15 residues. Germline loops: CDR1 LNHDA, CDR2 SQIVND (reference sequence). The CDR3 sequence is CASSARDRAIEPQHF. The DNA of the CDR3 is TGTGCCAGTAGTGCGCGGGACAGGGCAATTGAGCCCCAGCATTTT.

The chain links TRBV6-6 to TRBJ1-6, with TRBD1 matching over 7 bases. This CDR3 has 16 amino acids. Germline assignment: CDR1 MNHNY and CDR2 SVGAGI (reference sequence). J gave up 10 bases and V 2 bases, and 11 bases lay outside the gene matches. The CDR3 region is CASSYGETGLRSPLHF. In DNA form, the CDR3 reads TGTGCCAGCAGTTACGGAGAGACAGGGCTGAGATCACCCCTCCACTTT.

This clonotype was observed a handful of times. The genes are TRBV27 and TRBJ2-1; D is ambiguous. The V end was cut by 0 bases, the J end by 0 bases, with 6 bases between. This CDR3 is 15 amino acids long. Germline CDR1 MNHEY, CDR2 SMNVEV (reference sequence). CDR3: CASSLSLSSYNEQFF. DNA for the CDR3: TGTGCCAGCAGTTTATCCTTGAGCTCCTACAATGAGCAGTTCTTC.

This sequence joins TRBV4-2 and TRBJ2-5; 16 bases are shared with TRBD2. Germline loops: CDR1 LGHNA, CDR2 YNFKEQ. Trimming cost V 5 bases and J 1 base; bases outside gene matches: 7. This CDR3 has 18 residues. CDR3 sequence reads: CASSGGTSGRGVQETQYF. CDR3 sequence (DNA): TGTGCCAGCAGCGGCGGGACTAGCGGGAGGGGAGTCCAAGAGACCCAGTACTTC.

This clonotype was detected many times. The chain joins TRBV7-9 to TRBJ1-3, with 7 bases lining up with TRBD1. The CDR3 loop spans 15 amino acids. Germline CDR1 SEHNR, CDR2 FQNEAQ (reference sequence). The junction had 4 bases not matched to a gene; V was cut back by 5 bases and J by 0 bases. CDR3 sequence: CASSLDRLSGNTIYF. The CDR3 DNA is TGTGCCAGCAGCCTGGACAGGCTCTCTGGAAACACCATATATTTT.

The chain is built from TRBV5-6 and TRBJ1-5; D gene ambiguous. The CDR3 sequence is 15 residues long. V lost 4 bases and J lost 3, with 14 bases in between. The V gene's germline CDR1 is SGHDT and CDR2 YYEEEE. In DNA, the CDR3 is TGTGCCAGCAGCGCGGAAGGCAGAAACAATCAGCCCCAGCATTTT. Encoded protein: CASSAEGRNNQPQHF.

As for this clonotype: One end of the junction is discordant with germline, which a read error may explain. The chain has TRBV6-1 and TRBJ1-2; D might be TRBD1 (5 bases). CDR1 and CDR2 from the germline V gene are MNHNS and SASEGT. CDR3 length equals 16 residues. DNA of the CDR3: TGTGCCAGCATTGAATTTGAGGGCCAGGGACTTTATGGCTACACCTTC. Translation: CASIEFEGQGLYGYTF.

This clonotype has just a few counts. The V call is TRBV6-1, the J call TRBJ1-5, with a weak D call TRBD1 (6 bases). The CDR3 is 13 amino acids. Germline V gene lookup returns CDR1 MNHNS and CDR2 SASEGT. Deletions cut 8 bases from V and 7 bases from J, with 15 bases between. The CDR3: CASAQGIEQPQHF. CDR3 DNA: TGTGCCAGCGCACAGGGAATCGAACAGCCCCAGCATTTT.

The chain carries TRBV12-3 or TRBV12-4 and TRBJ2-5; D may correspond to TRBD1 or TRBD2 (6 bases each). The CDR3 totals 15 residues. Deletions cut 2 bases from V and 5 bases from J, with 15 bases between. The CDR3 region has the DNA TGTGCCAGCAGTTTAAGGGGGGCATCGTGGGAGACCCAGTACTTC. It encodes CASSLRGASWETQYF.

The rearrangement joins TRBV6-1 to TRBJ1-1; no definite D call. V was clipped by 0 bases and J by 0 bases, with 8 bases between them. The CDR3 has 15 amino acids. Germline lookup yields CDR1 MNHNS and CDR2 SASEGT. CDR3 in amino acids: CASSEAGVMNTEAFF. The CDR3 DNA is TGTGCCAGCAGTGAAGCGGGCGTTATGAACACTGAAGCTTTCTTT.

The chain is built from TRBV6-1 and TRBJ1-2; D perhaps matches TRBD1 (6 bases). The CDR3 is 14 amino acids. The germline V gene encodes CDR1 MNHNS and CDR2 SASEGT. V lost 1 base to trimming and J lost 8 bases, with 14 bases between them. In nucleotides, the CDR3 is TGTGCCAGCAGTGAAGGCGGGGGCGCGTGGGGCTACACCTTC. Translated, it gives CASSEGGGAWGYTF.

As to this clonotype: A much larger clone lies one base from this, so it may be a read error. The chain employs TRBV2 and TRBJ2-2, with 7 bases that match TRBD1. Germline CDR1 SNHLY, CDR2 FYNNEI. V was pared by 3 bases and J by 3 bases, with 7 bases of the junction left unmatched. The CDR3 is 16 amino acids. In DNA, the CDR3 is TGTGCCAGCAGTGATAAGGGGACAGAATACACCGGGGAGCTGTTTTTT. Translated: CASSDKGTEYTGELFF.

The V and J genes are TRBV28 and TRBJ2-5; the D gene is possibly TRBD1 (6 bases). CDR3 length: 14 residues. V was pared by 4 bases and J by 5 bases, with 14 bases between. Germline CDR1 and CDR2: MDHEN and SYDVKM. DNA for the CDR3: TGTGCCAGCAGTTCTACAGGGATTTGGGAGACCCAGTACTTC. Translated, it gives CASSSTGIWETQYF.

The chain joins TRBV20-1 to TRBJ2-3; D is possibly TRBD1 (7 bases). The CDR3 is 16 amino acids. The V end lost 3 bases, the J end lost 4 bases, and 20 bases lay between the germline ends. Germline CDR1 and CDR2: DFQATT and SNEGSKA (reference sequence). CDR3 nucleotide sequence: TGCAGTGCTAGCAGGGGGGCGAGCGTCGTTCCAGATACGCAGTATTTT. Protein sequence: CSASRGASVVPDTQYF.

The chain uses TRBV24-1 and TRBJ2-7; 7 bases line up with TRBD1. V trimming: 4 bases; J trimming: 5 bases; junction bases outside the gene matches: 1. CDR3 length: 12 residues. CDR1 and CDR2 (germline): KGHDR, SFDVKD. This CDR3 is CATSETGDEQYF. The CDR3 DNA follows: TGTGCCACCAGTGAAACAGGGGACGAGCAGTACTTC.

The chain employs TRBV20-1 and TRBJ1-5; D unclear. The V gene's germline CDR1 is DFQATT and CDR2 SNEGSKA (reference sequence). The CDR3 contains 14 residues. The ends were cut back, 0 bases at V and 2 bases at J, with 8 bases in the middle. CDR3 nucleotide sequence: TGCAGTGCTAGAGATTGGAGTGGCAATCAGCCCCAGCATTTT. It is translated as CSARDWSGNQPQHF.

The chain uses TRBV29-1 and TRBJ2-3, with TRBD1 matching over 11 bases. The germline CDR1 and CDR2 sequences are SQVTM and ANQGSEA. The CDR3 extends over 15 amino acids. V was clipped by 3 bases and J by 5 bases; unmatched bases: 7. This chain's CDR3 is CSVDPGQGAGDTQYF. The CDR3 coding sequence is TGCAGCGTTGATCCCGGACAGGGGGCGGGAGATACGCAGTATTTT.

A few counts support this clonotype. The chain carries TRBV6-1 and TRBJ2-2; D gene unclear. V lost 4 bases and J 3 bases, leaving 9 bases between the germline ends. Germline V lookup: CDR1 MNHNS, CDR2 SASEGT. The CDR3 consists of 14 residues. The CDR3 spells CASSGDPHTGELFF. The CDR3 DNA follows: TGTGCCAGCAGTGGTGACCCACACACCGGGGAGCTGTTTTTT.

This clonotype occurred many times. This chain connects TRBV7-2 to TRBJ2-1, with D perhaps TRBD2 (6 bases). The CDR3 runs to 13 residues. The V gene lost 5 bases and the J gene lost 9 bases, with 14 bases spanning the gap. Looked up from germline, CDR1 is SGHTA and CDR2 is FQGNSA. CDR3 residues: CASSRTAGFEQFF. Written as DNA, the CDR3 is TGTGCCAGCAGCCGTACAGCGGGCTTTGAGCAGTTCTTC.